The rows below give T cell receptor beta chains drawn from one sample of a study of T cell responses to AZD1222 COVID-19 vaccine. Assay used: immunoSEQ multiplex PCR; TCRdb lists only in-frame clones, some missing. The repertoire holds 100,000 to 150,000 clones, with 75% to 90% as singletons. The sequencing used peripheral blood, collected 28 days after the second AZD1222 dose. Receptors originate from an adult who received the AZD1222 COVID-19 vaccine. CDR3s leave out the opening cysteine and the closing phenylalanine or tryptophan.

v_call cdr3_aa
TRBV5-1 ASSLGVSNEKLF
TRBV30 AITAGGGRTQY
TRBV10-3 AISVEGGNTEAF
TRBV30 AWSVFGQGRLELPLH
TRBV15 ATSRDSQDYGYT
TRBV19 ASSTPGQGRSKPQH
TRBV7-9 ASKGAGTFTDEQF
TRBV5-1 ASSLASGWVYGYT
TRBV5-1 ASSLMWGELAEAF
TRBV5-1 ASSLELGRSYEQY
TRBV20-1 SASWDVNSPLH
TRBV28 ASSLAGPYEKLF
TRBV12-3/TRBV12-4 ASSLSRGRAF
TRBV11-3 ASSRGQGKTQY
TRBV28 ASSLPGETQY
TRBV6-5 ASSYFQGYEQY
TRBV4-2 ASSQEPGSEQF
TRBV7-9 ASSFIDRGPGNTIY
TRBV24-1 ATSDSGQGMYEQY
TRBV2 ASSEGRTRVAVIQY
TRBV6-4 ASSEPTSGDNEQF
TRBV5-1 ASSLEQIGAYEQY
TRBV28 ASSLMTPTQPQH
TRBV3-1/TRBV3-2 ASSRGQENTEAF
TRBV7-9 ASSSGQAGSTEAF
TRBV18 ASSPTATQPQH
TRBV11-2 ASSLVMGSNYGYT
TRBV11-1 ASRRGLAGGTDTQY
TRBV20-1 SASSVQPQH
TRBV9 ASSTAPNYEQY
TRBV7-2 ASSSVSGTAVLSQY
TRBV11-3 ASSSSGGAGNEQY
TRBV3-1/TRBV3-2 ASSFSTRGGTEAF
TRBV29-1 SAYGTETYEQY
TRBV27 ASRNRDRVWTEAF
TRBV30 AWKVGGTRGYT
TRBV30 AWSGNMQY